The 21 T cell receptor beta chains given below trace back to one sample, sequenced in a study of cytomegalovirus exposure and HLA in healthy donors. The PCR employed 60 Vbeta primers together with 13 Jbeta primers. Sequenced by immunoSEQ multiplex PCR; TCRdb stores in-frame clones only, minus some. Of 150,000 to 200,000 clones in the sample, about 86% were seen once. The specimen was PBMCs. The receptors were gathered from a woman between 18 and 30 years old in good health and CMV-seronegative.

This clone was detected only once. The chain combines TRBV28 with TRBJ2-2; 10 bases are shared with TRBD1. This CDR3 contains 14 residues. J lost 3 bases, V lost 11 bases, and 6 bases had no gene match. Per the germline V gene, CDR1 is MDHEN and CDR2 is SYDVKM. CDR3 sequence (DNA): TGTGCCGTCCGGGACAGGGGCGACACCGGGGAGCTGTTTTTT. It is translated as CAVRDRGDTGELFF.

The chain recombines TRBV10-3 with TRBJ1-2; 7 bases line up with TRBD1. This CDR3 has 13 amino acids. Trimming removed 4 bases from V and 3 bases from J; junction bases left unmatched: 2. Per the germline V gene, CDR1 is ENHRY and CDR2 is SYGVKD. CDR3 bases: TGTGCCATCAGTGTTACAGGGGACTATGGCTACACCTTC. Its translation is CAISVTGDYGYTF.

This sequence joins TRBV6-1 and TRBJ2-5; D perhaps matches TRBD2 (6 bases). The length of the CDR3 is 13 residues. Germline loops: CDR1 MNHNS, CDR2 SASEGT. V lost 6 bases to trimming and J lost 5 bases, with 13 bases between them. The chain's CDR3 is CASRASGGETQYF. CDR3 DNA sequence: TGTGCCAGCAGGGCCTCCGGGGGTGAGACCCAGTACTTC.

This clone was seen a single time. The chain joins TRBV27 to TRBJ2-5; TRBD2 matches at 12 bases. From germline, CDR1 is MNHEY and CDR2 SMNVEV (reference sequence). The CDR3 has 17 residues. After removal of 8 bases from V and 2 bases from J, the junction contained 12 bases not matched to a gene. The CDR3 spells CASSRPPGLAGQETQYF. The DNA of the CDR3 is TGTGCCAGCTCTCGTCCCCCCGGACTAGCGGGACAAGAGACCCAGTACTTC.

As to this clone: Without the conserved terminal phenylalanine or tryptophan, this CDR3 likely stems from a read error. The chain employs TRBV7-9 and TRBJ1-1; no reliable D call. Germline V gene lookup returns CDR1 SEHNR and CDR2 FQNEAQ (reference sequence). V was cut by 1 base and J by 1 base, with 4 bases left in between. The CDR3 has 13 amino acids. CDR3 loop: CASSLGRNTEAFL. CDR3 in DNA: TGTGCCAGCAGCTTAGGGAGGAACACTGAAGCTTTCCTT.

The chain carries TRBV4-1 and TRBJ2-4; 7 bases align to TRBD2. CDR1 is MGHRA and CDR2 is YSYEKL in the germline V gene. The CDR3 sequence is 16 residues long. V was clipped by 3 bases and J by 6 bases; unmatched bases: 11. Here the CDR3 DNA reads TGCGCCAGCAGCCAGCCCGGGCGGGAGTCTGGAAACATTCAGTACTTC. It yields the protein CASSQPGRESGNIQYF.

This clone was recorded a few times. This chain uses TRBV6-1 with TRBJ1-4; 10 nucleotides match TRBD1. Trimming at V came to 3 bases and at J to 7 bases, leaving 5 bases not matched to a gene. The CDR3 has 15 amino acids. Germline lookup yields CDR1 MNHNS and CDR2 SASEGT. In DNA form, the CDR3 reads TGTGCCAGCAGTGAGGGACAGGGGATGTTTGAAAAACTGTTTTTT. Amino acids: CASSEGQGMFEKLFF.

The gene calls are TRBV9 and TRBJ1-2; D is possibly TRBD1 (5 bases). Germline V lookup: CDR1 SGDLS, CDR2 YYNGEE. V dropped 4 bases and J dropped 4 bases, with 17 bases sitting between them. The CDR3 covers 15 residues. The CDR3 protein is CASSPQENLFYGYTF. The CDR3 DNA is TGTGCCAGCAGCCCACAGGAAAACCTCTTCTATGGCTACACCTTC.

The rearrangement joins TRBV29-1 to TRBJ2-1; tentatively, D is TRBD2 (6 bases). V lost 6 bases to trimming and J lost 5 bases, with 11 bases between them. The CDR3 runs 12 residues. Germline V gene sequence: CDR1 SQVTM, CDR2 ANQGSEA. This CDR3 is CSVRRGNNEQFF. The CDR3 nucleotides are TGCAGCGTCCGTCGGGGGAACAATGAGCAGTTCTTC.

This clone has only a few counts. One end of the junction varies from germline; a read error may be responsible. Other DNA sequences within the sample encode an identical CDR3. The rearrangement joins TRBV2 to TRBJ2-7; 9 nucleotides align to TRBD1. This CDR3 is built from 15 residues. Germline lookup yields CDR1 SNHLY and CDR2 FYNNEI. The CDR3 region has the DNA TGCGCCAGCAGGGGGGAGACAGGGGGTACCTACGAGCAGTACTTC. Translated, it gives CASRGETGGTYEQYF.

This chain uses TRBV27 with TRBJ1-1, with 8 bases fitting TRBD1. This CDR3 region has 15 residues. V lost 3 bases, J lost 0 bases, and 3 bases stayed unmatched. Germline V CDR1 and CDR2: MNHEY, SMNVEV (reference sequence). CDR3 sequence: CASSFRGRVNTEAFF. In DNA form, the CDR3 reads TGTGCCAGCAGTTTCAGGGGGCGAGTGAACACTGAAGCTTTCTTT.

The rearrangement links TRBV5-5 to TRBJ2-3, with TRBD1 identical over 10 bases. The germline V gene has CDR1 SGHKS and CDR2 YYEKEE (reference sequence). CDR3 length: 16 residues. Trimming at V came to 4 bases and at J to 4 bases, leaving 9 bases not matched to a gene. CDR3 in amino acids: CASSPPGTGAPDTQYF. Written as DNA, the CDR3 is TGTGCCAGCAGCCCACCCGGGACAGGGGCCCCAGATACGCAGTATTTT.

This chain links TRBV4-1 with TRBJ2-2; 10 positions match TRBD1. Germline CDR1 is MGHRA and CDR2 is YSYEKL. CDR3 length: 17 residues. V shed 1 base, J shed 3 bases, and the junction held 5 bases outside the gene matches. The CDR3 sequence: CASSQAGGTGDTGELFF. The CDR3, as DNA: TGCGCCAGCAGCCAAGCAGGAGGGACAGGGGACACCGGGGAGCTGTTTTTT.

The chain has TRBV20-1 and TRBJ2-5; D may be TRBD1 (6 bases). The CDR3 covers 11 residues. Germline V gives CDR1 DFQATT, CDR2 SNEGSKA (reference sequence). V was cut by 5 bases and J by 11 bases, with 15 bases left in between. The CDR3 coding sequence is TGCAGTGCTGGGCAGGGGAAAAAGCAGTACTTC. Amino acid sequence: CSAGQGKKQYF.

This chain uses TRBV5-1 with TRBJ2-7, with 9 bases identical to TRBD1. The germline V gene has CDR1 SGHRS and CDR2 YFSETQ. This CDR3 comprises 15 residues. V lost 0 bases and J lost 5; bases outside the gene matches: 6. The CDR3 loop is CASSLGGQGHDEQYF. DNA of the CDR3: TGCGCCAGCAGCTTGGGTGGACAGGGGCACGACGAGCAGTACTTC.

This clone occurred once. The genes are TRBV10-3 and TRBJ1-4; the D is unclear. Germline loops: CDR1 ENHRY, CDR2 SYGVKD. The V gene lost 8 bases and the J gene lost 3 bases, with 7 bases spanning the gap. The CDR3 contains 12 residues. The CDR3: CAIRDSNEKLFF. For the CDR3, the DNA is TGTGCCATCCGGGATTCTAATGAAAAACTGTTTTTT.

This clone was seen a handful of times. CDR3 sequence reads: CASSDVRGGDYNEQFF. Written as DNA, the CDR3 is TGTGCCAGCAGTGACGTCCGGGGGGGGGACTACAATGAGCAGTTCTTC. The rearrangement joins TRBV6-4 to TRBJ2-1; TRBD2 matches at 8 bases. V was clipped by 2 bases and J by 3 bases; unmatched bases: 6. The CDR3 length is 16 residues. Germline V gene sequence: CDR1 MRHNA, CDR2 SNTAGT.

The chain recombines TRBV27 with TRBJ1-1, with D uncertain. V shed 4 bases and J shed 1 base, with 7 bases lying between them. The CDR3 runs to 13 residues. CDR1 is MNHEY, CDR2 SMNVEV, per germline (reference sequence). The CDR3, as DNA: TGTGCCAGCAGTTATGGAGAGAACACTGAAGCTTTCTTT. This translates into CASSYGENTEAFF.

V and J are TRBV7-9 and TRBJ1-4; 9 bases fit TRBD1. The length of the CDR3 is 15 residues. Germline V lookup: CDR1 SEHNR, CDR2 FQNEAQ (reference sequence). V shed 0 bases and J 8 bases; nucleotides not matched to a gene: 4. The CDR3 loop reads CASSLAGTGREKLFF. In DNA form, the CDR3 reads TGTGCCAGCAGCTTAGCAGGGACAGGGAGAGAAAAACTGTTTTTT.

The chain carries TRBV7-2 and TRBJ1-3, with 10 bases that match TRBD1. V lost 2 bases and J lost 2; bases outside the gene matches: 3. The CDR3 runs to 16 residues. The germline V gene has CDR1 SGHTA and CDR2 FQGNSA. CDR3 coding DNA: TGTGCCAGCAGCTTATACGGACAGGGGGCTGGAAACACCATATATTTT. This gives the protein CASSLYGQGAGNTIYF.

This clone has a handful of counts. V and J are TRBV7-9 and TRBJ2-7; 10 bases map to TRBD1. With 5 bases clipped from V and 2 bases from J, the junction kept 6 bases outside the gene matches. This CDR3 is 15 amino acids long. The V gene's germline CDR1 is SEHNR and CDR2 FQNEAQ (reference sequence). The CDR3 DNA follows: TGTGCCAGCAGCGGACGGGACAGGGGAACCTACGAGCAGTACTTC. It encodes CASSGRDRGTYEQYF.